Listed below are T cell receptor beta chains from one sample, sequenced in a study of regulatory T cells in long-lasting Graves disease. A single record per CDR3 protein comes from TCRdb applying MiXCR to the multiplex PCR reads. The sample lists about 540,000 distinct CDR3 sequences; approximately 12% were seen once. This sample was shared with a second study, whose subject was T cells in Graves' hyperthyroidism and ophthalmopathy.

The sample consisted of peripheral blood mononuclear cells (PBMCs), taken at new diagnosis, from a patient treated with antithyroid drugs. The receptors were gathered from a man under 40 with Graves disease. CDR3s include the opening cysteine and the closing phenylalanine or tryptophan. The D gene is left open where the match is weak. Size is omitted from some rows. Given values are once, few, many or a class for expanded clones.

clone size: many; V gene: TRBV13; CDR3 length: 13; J gene: TRBJ1-2; D gene: .; CDR3 DNA: TGTGCCAGCAGCGCCCATCGGGGGGATGGCTACACCTTC; CDR3 protein: CASSAHRGDGYTF
clone size: many; V gene: TRBV7-3; CDR3 length: 14; J gene: TRBJ2-3; D gene: .; CDR3 DNA: TGTGCCAGCGGCCAGGGTAGCAGCACAGATACGCAGTATTTT; CDR3 protein: CASGQGSSTDTQYF
clone size: many; V gene: TRBV7-8; CDR3 length: 14; J gene: TRBJ2-7; D gene: .; CDR3 DNA: TGTGCCAGCAGCGAACCGGGACTCGTTTACGAGCAGTACTTC; CDR3 protein: CASSEPGLVYEQYF
clone size: many; V gene: TRBV29-1; CDR3 length: 14; J gene: TRBJ2-1; D gene: TRBD2; CDR3 DNA: TGCAGCGTGGCCGGGGGGAGCTCCTACAATGAGCAGTTCTTC; CDR3 protein: CSVAGGSSYNEQFF
clone size: .; V gene: TRBV7-9; CDR3 length: 16; J gene: TRBJ2-2; D gene: .; CDR3 DNA: TGTGCCAGCAGCCAGCCGCTACACAAGACGAGCGGGGAGCTGTTTTTT; CDR3 protein: CASSQPLHKTSGELFF
clone size: many; V gene: TRBV5-1; CDR3 length: 15; J gene: TRBJ2-3; D gene: .; CDR3 DNA: TGCGCCAGCGTGACTTTTTCAGGGGCCACAGATACGCAGTATTTT; CDR3 protein: CASVTFSGATDTQYF
clone size: few; V gene: TRBV5-4; CDR3 length: 14; J gene: TRBJ2-5; D gene: .; CDR3 DNA: TGTGCCAGCAGCTTGGAGGCCGAACAGGGAACCCAGTACTTC; CDR3 protein: CASSLEAEQGTQYF
clone size: many; V gene: TRBV6-1; CDR3 length: 10; J gene: TRBJ1-1; D gene: .; CDR3 DNA: TGTGCCGGCCAGAACACTGAAGCTTTCTTT; CDR3 protein: CAGQNTEAFF
clone size: many; V gene: TRBV20-1; CDR3 length: 13; J gene: TRBJ2-2; D gene: .; CDR3 DNA: TGCAGTGCCCGGGTTCCTTTCACCGGGGAGCTGTTTTTT; CDR3 protein: CSARVPFTGELFF
clone size: .; V gene: TRBV9; CDR3 length: 15; J gene: TRBJ1-2; D gene: .; CDR3 DNA: TGTGCCAACAGCCCCTCACGGGGGGGCTATAATGGCTACACCTTC; CDR3 protein: CANSPSRGGYNGYTF
clone size: .; V gene: TRBV3-1; CDR3 length: 14; J gene: TRBJ2-6; D gene: .; CDR3 DNA: TGTGCCAGCAGCCGGATCTCTGGGGCCAACGTCCTGACTTTC; CDR3 protein: CASSRISGANVLTF